This entry describes one T cell receptor beta chain. With V trimmed by 4 bases and J by 6 bases, 13 bases remained unmatched. Germline loops: CDR1 SGHRS, CDR2 YFSETQ. The CDR3 runs to 16 residues. This specimen belongs to a study of blood T cell repertoires in COVID-19. At the level of the study: PBMCs, B-cell-depleted T cells, or T cells were the source of the cDNA or gDNA that made up the material.

Libraries were prepared by immunoSEQ multiplex PCR; TCRdb keeps only in-frame clonotypes and omits some of them. The sample gives 200,000 to 300,000 clones, about 80% of which show up once; around 1.8% is in the top ten. The sequence came from an elderly woman with acute or convalescent COVID-19. The genes are TRBV5-1 and TRBJ1-1, with TRBD1 matching 9 bases. Sequenced input: peripheral blood. In DNA, the CDR3 is TGCGCCAGCAGCCCCCGGGACAGGGTGGTCCTCGCTGAAGCTTTCTTT. It codes for CASSPRDRVVLAEAFF.